This T cell receptor beta chain comes out of a study of control samples from healthy donors and cancer patients. This clone was seen a few times. The CDR3 totals 16 residues. Germline assignment: CDR1 MGHRA and CDR2 YSYEKL. V shed 1 base and J 7 bases; nucleotides not matched to a gene: 8. Only in-frame clones appear in the TCRdb table, and some are missing; sequencing was by immunoSEQ multiplex PCR. The repertoire consists of roughly 92,000 clones, with approximately 91% occurring once and the leading ten covering 6% to 9.5%. Material: blood. This TCR was sampled from a woman aged 60-70 years in good health. The rearrangement joins TRBV4-1 to TRBJ1-5, with 9 bases matching TRBD1. The CDR3 loop is CASSQAPYRGPQPQHF. As DNA, the CDR3 is TGCGCCAGCAGCCAAGCCCCTTACAGGGGGCCCCAGCCCCAGCATTTT.